These 17 T cell receptor beta chains were all obtained from the same sample, sequenced in a study of CD8+ T cells in alopecia areata (dated by TCRdb to between 2017 and 2018). Libraries were built with the immunoSEQ multiplex PCR assay. To provide template for TCR sequencing, every sample had RNA extracted and reverse transcribed into cDNA. In TCRdb, the immuneACCESS table is reduced to in-frame sequences with V and J assigned. These tables do not hold every clone; where another copy was compared, an unresolved V gene accounts for under half, and the others remain unexplained. A total of 130,000 to 150,000 clones appear in this sample, roughly 44% of them only once. The ten largest clones take up roughly 7.5% of the sample. The sequenced material came from CD4+ T cells sorted from blood. The receptors were gathered from a human donor with alopecia areata.

This chain uses TRBV10-3 with TRBJ2-7; D may be TRBD1 (5 bases). This CDR3 region has 12 residues. From germline, CDR1 is ENHRY and CDR2 SYGVKD. The ends were cut back, 4 bases at V and 4 bases at J, with 8 bases in the middle. The CDR3 DNA sequence: TGTGCCATCAGTGCAGACAGTTACGAGCAGTACTTC. Its protein product is CAISADSYEQYF.

The genes are TRBV9 and TRBJ2-5; D not certain. Germline-derived CDR1 and CDR2 are SGDLS and YYNGEE. Trimming stripped 0 bases from V and 5 bases from J, with 8 bases between. There are 13 residues in the CDR3. In DNA form, the CDR3 reads TGTGCCAGCAGCGTAGTGGATTCGGAGACCCAGTACTTC. This gives the protein CASSVVDSETQYF. The entire variable domain, with the rest obtained from reference TRBV9 and TRBJ2-5, is as follows: DSGVTQTPKHLITATGQRVTLRCSPRSGDLSVYWYQQSLDQGLQFLIQYYNGEERAKGNILERFSAQQFPDLHSELNLSSLELGDSALYFCASSVVDSETQYFGPGTRLLVL.

Notes on this clone: Other DNA sequences of this sample code for an identical CDR3. The CDR3 coding sequence is TGCGCCAGCAGCTTTGACACCGGGGAGCTGTTTTTT. This gives the protein CASSFDTGELFF. The chain employs TRBV5-1 and TRBJ2-2; D call uncertain. V was cut by 2 bases and J by 3 bases, with 2 bases left in between. CDR1 and CDR2 (germline): SGHRS, YFSETQ. This CDR3 spans 12 amino acids.

The chain joins TRBV28 to TRBJ2-7; D might be TRBD1 (5 bases). The CDR3 is 14 residues long. Germline loops: CDR1 MDHEN, CDR2 SYDVKM. V gave up 7 bases and J gave up 3 bases, with 16 bases separating them. DNA for the CDR3: TGTGCCAGCACCCGGTCTGGGCAGGGCTACGAGCAGTACTTC. Its protein is CASTRSGQGYEQYF.

The chain is built from TRBV30 and TRBJ1-5; D gene ambiguous. The V end was cut by 5 bases, the J end by 0 bases, with 8 bases between. CDR1 GTSNPN and CDR2 SVGIG come from the germline V gene (reference sequence). This CDR3 has 13 amino acids. CDR3 residues: CAWDIDSNQPQHF. CDR3 DNA: TGTGCCTGGGACATCGATAGCAATCAGCCCCAGCATTTT.

A few counts support this clone. The genes are TRBV30 and TRBJ2-7; D not certain. Germline V gene lookup returns CDR1 GTSNPN and CDR2 SVGIG (reference sequence). The CDR3 is 12 residues long. With 5 bases removed from V and 7 bases from J, the gap between germline ends came to 15 bases. For the CDR3, the DNA is TGTGCCTGGGGGGTGGCGGCGCGGGAGCAGTACTTC. This sequence encodes CAWGVAAREQYF.

Written as DNA, the CDR3 is TGTGCCAGCAGTTTCTCACAAGCAGCCTACGAGCAGTACTTC. Translated, it gives CASSFSQAAYEQYF. The rearrangement links TRBV27 to TRBJ2-7; no clear D gene. V lost 3 bases to trimming and J lost 2 bases, with 11 bases between them. The germline V gene encodes CDR1 MNHEY and CDR2 SMNVEV (reference sequence). The CDR3 runs 14 residues.

CDR3 nucleotide sequence: TGCGCCAGCAGGCTTACGGCTAACTATGGCTACACCTTC. Residues: CASRLTANYGYTF. The gene calls are TRBV5-1 and TRBJ1-2, with D unclear. The CDR3 covers 13 residues. Trimming cost V 5 bases and J 0 bases, with 8 bases left between them. The germline CDR1 and CDR2 sequences are SGHRS and YFSETQ. Based on the CDR3 plus reference TRBV5-1 and TRBJ1-2, the full variable domain is KAGVTQTPRYLIKTRGQQVTLSCSPISGHRSVSWYQQTPGQGLQFLFEYFSETQRNKGNFPGRFSGRQFSNSRSEMNVSTLELGDSALYLCASRLTANYGYTFGSGTRLTVV.

This rearrangement joins TRBV5-1 to TRBJ2-7, with D perhaps matching TRBD1 (6 bases). V lost 5 bases to trimming and J lost 2 bases, with 17 bases between them. The germline CDR1 and CDR2 sequences are SGHRS and YFSETQ. The CDR3 covers 15 residues. The CDR3 protein is CASRLRGTLPYEQYF. As DNA, the CDR3 is TGCGCCAGCAGGTTGAGGGGGACCCTTCCCTACGAGCAGTACTTC.

This clone was picked up a small number of times. In DNA form, the CDR3 reads TGTGCCAGCTCACCGGAGCAGGGGTTGGAGACCCAGTACTTC. Amino acid sequence: CASSPEQGLETQYF. V gene TRBV18 combines with J gene TRBJ2-5, with D possibly being TRBD1 (6 bases). Trimming took 3 bases from V and 5 from J, leaving 13 bases between them. The CDR3 has 14 residues. Per the germline V gene, CDR1 is KGHSH and CDR2 is LQKENI.

This clone has a single count. This chain links TRBV29-1 with TRBJ1-2; 9 positions match TRBD1. Germline loops: CDR1 SQVTM, CDR2 ANQGSEA. Unmatched junction bases numbered 7, after V lost 8 bases and J lost 3 bases. The CDR3 runs to 13 residues. CDR3 sequence reads: CSSRTGDYYGYTF. CDR3 in DNA: TGCAGCTCCAGGACAGGGGACTACTATGGCTACACCTTC.

This clone has a single count. The rearrangement uses TRBV5-4 and TRBJ2-5; D gene ambiguous. The CDR3 is 11 amino acids. Germline V gives CDR1 SGHNT, CDR2 YYREEE (reference sequence). Trimming took 4 bases from V and 7 from J, leaving 8 bases between them. CDR3 loop: CASSPQRTQYF. DNA of the CDR3: TGTGCCAGCAGCCCTCAAAGGACCCAGTACTTC. Full variable domain (remainder filled in from reference TRBV5-4 and TRBJ2-5): ETGVTQSPTHLIKTRGQQVTLRCSSQSGHNTVSWYQQALGQGPQFIFQYYREEENGRGNFPPRFSGLQFPNYSSELNVNALELDDSALYLCASSPQRTQYFGPGTRLLVL.

The rearrangement joins TRBV4-1 to TRBJ1-2; 9 bases line up with TRBD1. V lost 1 base to trimming and J lost 7 bases; unmatched junction nucleotides: 7. CDR1 is MGHRA and CDR2 is YSYEKL in the germline V gene. The CDR3 runs 15 residues. Here the CDR3 reads CASSQAPGQGFGYTF. Here the CDR3 DNA reads TGCGCCAGCAGCCAAGCGCCGGGACAGGGTTTTGGCTACACCTTC.

This rearrangement joins TRBV5-1 to TRBJ2-7, with a weak D call TRBD2 (6 bases). The CDR3 length is 15 residues. V was cut by 0 bases and J by 3 bases, with 13 bases left in between. CDR1 and CDR2 (germline): SGHRS, YFSETQ. Here the CDR3 DNA reads TGCGCCAGCAGCTTGGCCCGGAGGGAAGACTACGAGCAGTACTTC. This sequence encodes CASSLARREDYEQYF.

This chain uses TRBV7-2 with TRBJ2-1; no firm D call. This CDR3 contains 13 residues. Per germline, CDR1 SGHTA and CDR2 FQGNSA. V was shortened by 3 bases and J by 6 bases, with 9 bases between the two germline ends. CDR3 sequence (DNA): TGTGCCAGCAGCTTCGGATGGTTCAATGAGCAGTTCTTC. It is translated as CASSFGWFNEQFF.

Only a few counts were recorded for this clone. This chain links TRBV5-1 with TRBJ2-1, with D tentatively TRBD1 (6 bases). Germline values: CDR1 SGHRS, CDR2 YFSETQ. V lost 0 bases, J lost 10 bases, and 11 bases lay in between. CDR3 length equals 13 residues. The CDR3 region is CASSLDSQGEQFF. CDR3 sequence (DNA): TGCGCCAGCAGCTTGGATTCCCAGGGGGAGCAGTTCTTC.

The chain uses TRBV7-3 and TRBJ2-3; 8 nucleotides line up with TRBD2. V gave up 3 bases and J gave up 6 bases; unmatched junction bases: 5. Germline loops: CDR1 SGHTA, CDR2 FQGTGA. This CDR3 spans 14 amino acids. Here the CDR3 reads CASSLTGGRDTQYF. DNA of the CDR3: TGTGCCAGCAGCTTGACGGGAGGGCGCGATACGCAGTATTTT.